This T cell receptor (beta chain) was recorded in a study of shared clonotypes between healthy human individuals. As regards this clone: Its antigen is undetermined.

The naive CD8 population came from CD45RO-negative cells selected for CCR7, without terminally differentiated effector memory CD45RA+ cells. Under the authors' procedure: For the immunoSEQ data, sequences were junction-only without quality scores, so filtering differed. Some clones are missing from TCRdb's copy, which holds only in-frame ones; the method was immunoSEQ multiplex PCR. V and J calls and clone size are as listed in that table; D and trimming were resolved from the DNA. The sample lists approximately 600,000 clones, 85% to 95% seen once, with approximately 0.11% in the top ten. The CDR3 spans 16 residues. The germline V gene encodes CDR1 SGHVS and CDR2 FQNEAQ. V gave up 0 bases and J gave up 0 bases; unmatched junction bases: 4. Study-level points and caveats: Investigators expected sequencing depth to affect clonotype sharing among donors. Larger estimated richness was generally seen in naive subsets than in memory subsets.

The TCR comes from a woman in her twenties or thirties in good health. The chain recombines TRBV7-8 with TRBJ1-1; 7 bases align to TRBD1. The sequenced material came from naive CD8+ T cells sorted from blood. The CDR3 DNA reads as TGTGCCAGCAGCTTAGCCCAGGGGGGGATGAACACTGAAGCTTTCTTT. Amino acids: CASSLAQGGMNTEAFF.